This T cell receptor beta chain was documented in a study of early T cells in non-severe SARS-CoV-2 infection. With regard to this clonotype: What it recognizes is unknown.

The germline V and J ends were trimmed by 5 bases and 6 bases, with 8 bases remaining between them. Germline V gene lookup returns CDR1 PRHDT and CDR2 FYEKMQ (reference sequence). This CDR3 spans 12 amino acids. Study-level results: Matching results from VDJdb favored anti-spike CD8 responses, leaving private and CD4 specificities undetected.

Individual cDNA molecules were tagged with unique molecular identifiers. TCRdb independently ran MiXCR on the 5' RACE reads; one entry per CDR3 protein. In the table there are fewer than 65,000 distinct CDR3 sequences, around 9.3% of which are singletons. The chain has TRBV13 and TRBJ2-1, with no clear D. Sequencing used whole blood, obtained at baseline. The receptor was derived from an adult who was a healthcare worker with PCR-confirmed SARS-CoV-2 infection or an uninfected control (not recorded which). This chain's CDR3 is CASSLRTNEQFF. The CDR3 DNA sequence: TGTGCCAGCAGCCTAAGGACCAATGAGCAGTTCTTC.